This T cell receptor beta chain was sequenced for a study of control samples from healthy donors and cancer patients. V gave up 4 bases and J gave up 1 base; unmatched junction bases: 5. The CDR3 is 16 residues long. Germline lookup yields CDR1 SGHRS and CDR2 YFSETQ. The protocol was immunoSEQ multiplex PCR, while the TCRdb copy is restricted to in-frame clones and leaves out a portion. The table lists about 2,300 clones, approximately 96% of them singletons. The sample was PBMCs. The sequence derives from a man between 65 and 85 years old with colorectal cancer. This sequence joins TRBV5-1 and TRBJ2-3, with 11 bases aligning to TRBD1. CDR3: CASSPGTGGGTDTQYF. The CDR3 region has the DNA TGCGCCAGCAGCCCCGGGACAGGGGGTGGCACAGATACGCAGTATTTT.